What follows are 14 T cell receptor beta chains derived from one specimen sequenced in a study of T cell clonality in common variable immunodeficiency. Measured with immunoSEQ multiplex PCR; TCRdb has only the in-frame clones, and not every one. Singletons are absent from the sample, which has about 74,000 clones. Sequenced: peripheral blood mononuclear cells. Every receptor here comes from a person between 18 and 69 years old in good health.

The table lists this clone with many counts. The CDR3 region is CSVRTGLDYNEQFF. CDR3 DNA, as far as it was read: TGCAGTGTTCGTACGGGACTTGACTACAATGAG. This chain links TRBV20-1 with TRBJ2-1, with a tentative D call TRBD2 (6 bases). Sequencing ends 3 residues short of the CDR3 end; the germline J gene provides the rest. Germline values: CDR1 DFQATT, CDR2 SNEGSKA (reference sequence). CDR3 length: 14 residues. Trimming cost V 7 bases and J 3 bases, with 16 bases left between them.

This clone was picked up many times. The CDR3 extends 3 residues past the end of the read, so its final part is completed from the germline J gene. The chain has TRBV15 and TRBJ2-5; 9 positions match TRBD2. CDR1 is LNHNV, CDR2 YYDKDF, per germline (reference sequence). The CDR3 covers 17 residues. V was pared by 0 bases and J by 2 bases, with 7 bases of the junction left unmatched. The sequenced CDR3 bases are TGTGCCACCAGCAGAGAAAGGCGTCTAGCGGGGCAAGAGACC. Translated: CATSRERRLAGQET. The full CDR3 protein reads CATSRERRLAGQETQYF.

This clone was recorded at least ten times. The read terminates 3 residues before the CDR3 end, so the remaining end is supplied by the germline J gene. This sequence joins TRBV10-3 and TRBJ2-2; 12 bases fit TRBD2. V was pared by 10 bases and J by 3 bases, with 3 bases of the junction left unmatched. The CDR3 totals 14 residues. Germline CDR1 is ENHRY and CDR2 is SYGVKD. This CDR3 reads CATRLAGDTGELFF. The part of the CDR3 DNA that was read is TGTGCCACGAGACTAGCGGGGGACACCGGGGAG.

As to this clone: The missing CDR3 end, 3 residues past where the read stops, is filled in from the germline J gene. This chain joins TRBV10-2 and TRBJ2-7; 9 bases are shared with TRBD1. The germline CDR1 and CDR2 sequences are WSHSY and SAAADI. This CDR3 has 14 amino acids. The trim removed 6 bases at V and 4 bases at J, leaving 7 bases unmatched. The CDR3 spells CASRDGQGRYEQYF. The part of the CDR3 DNA that was read is TGCGCCAGCAGAGACGGACAGGGGAGGTACGAG.

There are many counts of this clone. Read coverage stops 3 residues before the CDR3 terminus; the germline J gene supplies the remainder. This chain uses TRBV5-1 with TRBJ1-5, with TRBD1 identical over 7 bases. The V gene's germline CDR1 is SGHRS and CDR2 YFSETQ. Unmatched junction bases numbered 5, after V lost 1 base and J lost 4 bases. This CDR3 has 15 residues. The CDR3 protein is CASSLQGEGNQPQHF. Incomplete CDR3 DNA: TGCGCCAGCAGCTTGCAGGGGGAAGGAAATCAGCCC.

With respect to this clone: Read sequence stops 3 residues before the CDR3 end, and the germline J gene provides the missing end. The V call is TRBV13, the J call TRBJ2-7; 10 bases are shared with TRBD1. This CDR3 is 19 amino acids long. With 0 bases clipped from V and 2 bases from J, the junction kept 13 bases outside the gene matches. Germline CDR1 and CDR2: PRHDT and FYEKMQ (reference sequence). CDR3 in amino acids: CASSLGRDRGSRSTYEQYF. The CDR3 bases that were read are TGTGCCAGCAGCTTAGGCCGGGACAGGGGATCGCGGTCGACCTACGAG.

This clone was counted at least ten times. Read coverage stops 3 residues before the CDR3 terminus; the germline J gene supplies the remainder. V is TRBV5-5 and J is TRBJ2-1; 9 nucleotides match TRBD2. Germline assignment: CDR1 SGHKS and CDR2 YYEKEE (reference sequence). The V segment lost 3 bases and the J segment 9 bases; nucleotides outside the gene matches: 10. The CDR3 loop spans 15 amino acids. CDR3 amino acids: CASSSLAGTLGEQFF. The CDR3 DNA, read in part, is TGTGCCAGCAGCTCTCTAGCGGGAACGTTGGGTGAG.

This clone was counted ten times or more. The read terminates 3 residues ahead of where the CDR3 ends, so the germline J gene completes it. The chain uses TRBV7-9 and TRBJ1-6; 7 bases fit TRBD1. The CDR3 sequence is 12 residues long. Looked up from germline, CDR1 is SEHNR and CDR2 is FQNEAQ (reference sequence). The CDR3 protein is CASSPTGSTLHF. CDR3 DNA, as far as it was read: TGTGCCAGCAGCCCGACAGGGTCCACC.

This clone was seen many times. The junction does not match germline at one end; this may be a read error. The part of the CDR3 DNA that was read is TGCGCCAGCAGCCAATTAGCGGGAGGGAGCTCCTACAATGAG. Translated, it gives CASSQLAGGSSYNE. The entire CDR3 sequence reads CASSQLAGGSSYNEQFF. This chain connects TRBV4-2 to TRBJ2-1; 11 bases align to TRBD2. The CDR3 end is not reached by the read, which stops 3 residues before it; the germline J gene fills it in. Germline V gives CDR1 LGHNA, CDR2 YNFKEQ. The CDR3 spans 17 residues.

This clone occurred many times. The read finishes 3 residues shy of the CDR3 end, and the germline J gene is used to complete it. This chain connects TRBV20-1 to TRBJ2-1, with D possibly matching TRBD2 (6 bases). The V and J ends lost 6 bases and 7 bases respectively, with 10 bases between them. The germline V gene has CDR1 DFQATT and CDR2 SNEGSKA (reference sequence). The CDR3 runs to 11 residues. CDR3 protein: CSAEAGNEQFF. The sequenced part of the CDR3 DNA is TGCAGTGCAGAAGCGGGTAATGAG.

This clone has ten or more counts. The DNA ends 3 residues before the CDR3 does, and the rest of the CDR3 is filled in from the germline J gene. The rearrangement joins TRBV20-1 to TRBJ2-5, with a tentative D call TRBD2 (6 bases). The length of the CDR3 is 15 residues. The germline V gene encodes CDR1 DFQATT and CDR2 SNEGSKA (reference sequence). V was clipped by 6 bases and J by 0 bases, with 17 bases between them. This CDR3 is CSAPGGPWYQETQYF. Partial CDR3 DNA: TGCAGTGCACCCGGAGGGCCTTGGTACCAAGAGACC.

This clone was picked up many times. The read finishes 3 residues shy of the CDR3 end, and the germline J gene is used to complete it. The chain has TRBV2 and TRBJ2-7, with 8 bases matching TRBD2. V lost 8 bases and J lost 3; bases outside the gene matches: 12. Germline V CDR1 and CDR2: SNHLY, FYNNEI. The CDR3 contains 15 residues. The CDR3: CASLTTSGENYEQYF. CDR3 DNA, as far as it was read: TGTGCCAGCCTTACTACTAGCGGTGAGAACTACGAG.

This clone was recorded many times. The sequenced CDR3 bases are TGTGCCAGCTCGGGACGGACAGCCCGGGGCAATCAGCCC. Its translation: CASSGRTARGNQP. The whole CDR3 protein is CASSGRTARGNQPQHF. V gene TRBV19 combines with J gene TRBJ1-5; TRBD1 might be the D (6 bases). The read halts 3 residues ahead of the CDR3 end, with the missing end drawn from the germline J gene. Germline CDR1 LNHDA, CDR2 SQIVND (reference sequence). The CDR3 is 16 amino acids. The V end lost 9 bases, the J end lost 2 bases, and 20 bases lay between the germline ends.

Comment on this clone: Read sequence stops 3 residues before the CDR3 end, and the germline J gene provides the missing end. The chain is built from TRBV18 and TRBJ2-3; the D gene is possibly TRBD2 (6 bases). This CDR3 contains 15 residues. The germline gives CDR1 KGHSH, CDR2 LQKENI. V lost 2 bases and J 4 bases, leaving 13 bases between the germline ends. The covered CDR3 bases are TGTGCCAGCTCACCAAGACTAGAATTTGCAGATACG. This sequence encodes CASSPRLEFADT. The full CDR3 sequence reads CASSPRLEFADTQYF.